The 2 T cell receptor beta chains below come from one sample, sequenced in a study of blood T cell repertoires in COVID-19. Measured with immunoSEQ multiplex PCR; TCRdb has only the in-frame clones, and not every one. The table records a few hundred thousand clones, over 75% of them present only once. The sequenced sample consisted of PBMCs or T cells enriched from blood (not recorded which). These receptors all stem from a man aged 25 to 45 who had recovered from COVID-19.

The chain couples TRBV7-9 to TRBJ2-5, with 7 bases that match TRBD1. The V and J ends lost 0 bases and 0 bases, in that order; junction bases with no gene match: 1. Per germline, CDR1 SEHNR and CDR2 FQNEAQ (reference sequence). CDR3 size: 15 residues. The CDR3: CASSLAGTDQETQYF. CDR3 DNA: TGTGCCAGCAGCTTAGCCGGGACAGACCAAGAGACCCAGTACTTC.

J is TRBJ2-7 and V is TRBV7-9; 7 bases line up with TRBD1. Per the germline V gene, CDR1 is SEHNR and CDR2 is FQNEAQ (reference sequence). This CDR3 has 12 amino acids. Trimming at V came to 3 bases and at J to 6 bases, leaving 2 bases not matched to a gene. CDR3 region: CASSFGTAEQYF. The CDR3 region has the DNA TGTGCCAGCAGCTTCGGGACAGCCGAGCAGTACTTC.